These 32 T cell receptor beta chains originate from one sample sequenced in a study of blood T cell repertoires in COVID-19. TCRdb keeps only in-frame clones here, not all; method: immunoSEQ multiplex PCR. The repertoire holds roughly 200,000 clones, around 81% seen once, with about 4.5% in the top ten. The sample taken for sequencing was peripheral blood. These receptors were obtained from a man between 45 and 60 years old with active or convalescent COVID-19.

The rearrangement links TRBV5-1 to TRBJ2-3; tentatively, D is TRBD1 (6 bases). The CDR3 sequence is 15 residues long. Trimming shortened V by 2 bases and J by 0 bases, and 10 bases separated the two germline ends. Germline values: CDR1 SGHRS, CDR2 YFSETQ. The CDR3 region is CASSFRGQSTDTQYF. The CDR3 coding sequence is TGCGCCAGCAGCTTCAGGGGCCAAAGCACAGATACGCAGTATTTT.

The V and J genes are TRBV4-1 and TRBJ2-7; no clear D gene. The CDR3 consists of 14 residues. CDR1 is MGHRA, CDR2 YSYEKL, per germline. The V gene lost 0 bases and the J gene lost 1 base, with 7 bases spanning the gap. CDR3 nucleotides: TGCGCCAGCAGCCAAGACCAGGAATCCTACGAGCAGTACTTC. Translation: CASSQDQESYEQYF.

The rearrangement joins TRBV7-2 to TRBJ1-5; no reliable D call. There are 14 residues in the CDR3. Germline-derived CDR1 and CDR2 are SGHTA and FQGNSA. Between the trimmed V and J ends, which lost 8 bases and 4 bases, there was a span of 15 bases. CDR3 DNA sequence: TGTGCCAGCGGCCCCCAGACTGGGAATCAGCCCCAGCATTTT. It is translated as CASGPQTGNQPQHF.

The chain is built from TRBV2 and TRBJ2-5; weak D call: TRBD2 (6 bases). The germline CDR1 and CDR2 sequences are SNHLY and FYNNEI. The CDR3 is made up of 13 amino acids. The germline V and J ends were trimmed by 4 bases and 5 bases, with 11 bases remaining between them. CDR3 sequence reads: CASSVDYGETQYF. As DNA, the CDR3 is TGTGCCAGCAGTGTGGACTATGGGGAGACCCAGTACTTC.

The rearrangement links TRBV19 to TRBJ1-1, with TRBD1 as a possible D gene (5 bases). Germline V gene lookup returns CDR1 LNHDA and CDR2 SQIVND (reference sequence). The V gene lost 9 bases and the J gene lost 6 bases, with 23 bases spanning the gap. There are 15 residues in the CDR3. The CDR3 is CASKGLTAGLSEAFF. CDR3 sequence (DNA): TGTGCCAGCAAAGGGTTGACAGCGGGTCTGTCTGAAGCTTTCTTT.

The chain is built from TRBV6-5 and TRBJ2-1, with 8 bases lining up with TRBD2. V dropped 6 bases and J dropped 6; count of bases not matched to a gene: 7. The CDR3 has 14 residues. The V gene's germline CDR1 is MNHEY and CDR2 SVGAGI. CDR3: CASRFGRVGNEQFF. In DNA form, the CDR3 reads TGTGCCAGCAGATTCGGGAGGGTAGGCAATGAGCAGTTCTTC.

This clone was seen just once. The chain employs TRBV19 and TRBJ1-4; 9 bases are a match to TRBD1. Germline trimming cut 8 bases from V and 7 bases from J; bases unmatched to any gene: 8. This CDR3 is 14 amino acids long. CDR1 is LNHDA and CDR2 is SQIVND in the germline V gene (reference sequence). DNA for the CDR3: TGTGCCAGTTCGGACAGGGGAGGGAGTGAAAAACTGTTTTTT. Amino acids: CASSDRGGSEKLFF.

DNA of the CDR3: TGCGCCAGCAGCCGGACTAGCGGGGGGTCCTGGAATGAGCAGTTCTTC. Its translation is CASSRTSGGSWNEQFF. This chain joins TRBV4-1 and TRBJ2-1; 14 bases are shared with TRBD2. This CDR3 region has 16 residues. The trim removed 4 bases at V and 7 bases at J, leaving 6 bases unmatched. Germline values: CDR1 MGHRA, CDR2 YSYEKL.

The CDR3 nucleotides read TGCGCGTCGAGGGGGGGCTCGGATGAGCAGTTCTTC. Its translation: CASRGGSDEQFF. The genes are TRBV5-1 and TRBJ2-1, with D possibly being TRBD2 (7 bases). CDR1 and CDR2 from the germline V gene are SGHRS and YFSETQ. This CDR3 region has 12 residues.

In its sample, this clone was seen a few times. The genes are TRBV4-1 and TRBJ2-3, with TRBD2 matching 14 bases. The CDR3 spans 17 residues. Trimming removed 4 bases from V and 1 base from J; junction bases left unmatched: 4. The V gene's germline CDR1 is MGHRA and CDR2 YSYEKL. This CDR3 is CASSLVTSGGGTDTQYF. The DNA for the CDR3 is TGCGCCAGCAGCCTAGTGACTAGCGGGGGGGGCACAGATACGCAGTATTTT.

This chain uses TRBV3-1 (or the pseudogene TRBV3-2) with TRBJ2-1; the D gene is possibly TRBD1 (7 bases). The length of the CDR3 is 16 residues. The ends were cut back, 1 base at V and 4 bases at J, with 14 bases in the middle. From germline, CDR1 is LGHDT and CDR2 YNNKEL (reference sequence). The CDR3 sequence is CASSQGGGGWYNEQFF. CDR3 in DNA: TGTGCCAGCAGCCAAGGAGGAGGGGGCTGGTACAATGAGCAGTTCTTC.

The gene calls are TRBV18 and TRBJ2-6; D is possibly TRBD1 (6 bases). V was cut by 3 bases and J by 6 bases, with 12 bases left in between. Looked up from germline, CDR1 is KGHSH and CDR2 is LQKENI. The length of the CDR3 is 15 residues. The chain's CDR3 is CASSPLQGKANVLTF. The CDR3 nucleotides read TGTGCCAGCTCACCTCTCCAGGGGAAGGCCAACGTCCTGACTTTC. Supplemented by reference TRBV18 and TRBJ2-6, the full variable domain reads NAGVMQNPRHLVRRRGQEARLRCSPMKGHSHVYWYRQLPEEGLKFMVYLQKENIIDESGMPKERFSAEFPKEGPSILRIQQVVRGDSAAYFCASSPLQGKANVLTFGAGSRLTVL.

V and J are TRBV19 and TRBJ1-4; the D gene is possibly TRBD1 (5 bases). Germline V gene sequence: CDR1 LNHDA, CDR2 SQIVND (reference sequence). The germline V and J ends were trimmed by 10 bases and 7 bases, with 13 bases remaining between them. CDR3 size: 12 residues. The CDR3 protein is CATGGGSEKLFF. CDR3 DNA sequence: TGTGCCACCGGGGGGGGGAGTGAAAAACTGTTTTTT. The entire variable domain, with the rest obtained from reference TRBV19 and TRBJ1-4, is as follows: DGGITQSPKYLFRKEGQNVTLSCEQNLNHDAMYWYRQDPGQGLRLIYYSQIVNDFQKGDIAEGYSVSREKKESFPLTVTSAQKNPTAFYLCATGGGSEKLFFGSGTQLSVL.

The chain combines TRBV10-3 with TRBJ2-5; 10 nucleotides match TRBD2. Trimming took 2 bases from V and 4 from J; bases not matched to a gene: 13. The CDR3 is made up of 18 amino acids. Germline V gives CDR1 ENHRY, CDR2 SYGVKD. The CDR3 DNA is TGTGCCATCAGTGAGCCACACCTCCCTAGCGGGGGACGAGAGACCCAGTACTTC. Translating it yields CAISEPHLPSGGRETQYF.

Concerning this clone itself: The same CDR3 is also encoded by other DNA sequences in this sample. The chain links TRBV12-3 or TRBV12-4 to TRBJ1-2, with unresolved D. The CDR3 length is 12 residues. V shed 3 bases and J shed 5 bases, with 7 bases lying between them. The CDR3: CASSLAGYGYTF. The CDR3 DNA follows: TGTGCCAGCAGTTTGGCAGGTTATGGCTACACCTTC.

V is TRBV5-6 and J is TRBJ2-3; TRBD1 agrees at 12 bases. CDR1 and CDR2 from the germline V gene are SGHDT and YYEEEE. V shed 4 bases and J 8 bases; nucleotides not matched to a gene: 5. The CDR3 loop spans 14 amino acids. The CDR3 sequence is CASSLGTGGVTQYF. In DNA form, the CDR3 reads TGTGCCAGCAGCCTAGGGACAGGGGGCGTTACGCAGTATTTT. Full variable domain (missing parts from reference TRBV5-6 and TRBJ2-3): DAGVTQSPTHLIKTRGQQVTLRCSPKSGHDTVSWYQQALGQGPQFIFQYYEEEERQRGNFPDRFSGHQFPNYSSELNVNALLLGDSALYLCASSLGTGGVTQYFGPGTRLTVL.

The genes are TRBV6-1 and TRBJ1-6; D unclear. Deletions cut 2 bases from V and 8 bases from J, with 10 bases between. The CDR3 is made up of 14 amino acids. Germline V gene data show CDR1 as MNHNS and CDR2 as SASEGT. The CDR3 nucleotides are TGTGCCAGCAGTGAAATGGTTGGCTATTCACCCCTCCACTTT. Amino acids: CASSEMVGYSPLHF.

This chain links TRBV7-6 with TRBJ2-1; 9 bases line up with TRBD2. Trimming removed 0 bases from V and 6 bases from J; junction bases left unmatched: 12. The CDR3 is 18 amino acids. Germline V gene lookup returns CDR1 SGHVS and CDR2 FNYEAQ. The CDR3 bases are TGTGCCAGCAGCTTAGCGATAGATGCGGGGGGGCCCTTCAATGAGCAGTTCTTC. Residues: CASSLAIDAGGPFNEQFF.

This rearrangement joins TRBV5-1 to TRBJ1-6; unclear D gene. Between the trimmed V and J ends, which lost 2 bases and 7 bases, there was a span of 13 bases. Germline V gives CDR1 SGHRS, CDR2 YFSETQ. The CDR3 spans 15 residues. The CDR3 coding sequence is TGCGCCAGCAGCTTCTCCACAGCTTTAAATTCACCCCTCCACTTT. Translated: CASSFSTALNSPLHF.

This sequence joins TRBV28 and TRBJ1-5; tentatively, D is TRBD1 (6 bases). The V gene lost 3 bases and the J gene lost 5 bases, with 14 bases spanning the gap. Germline V CDR1 and CDR2: MDHEN, SYDVKM. The CDR3 is 15 amino acids. CDR3 nucleotides: TGTGCCAGCAGTTTGTTTGGGACAAGAGATCAGCCCCAGCATTTT. This encodes CASSLFGTRDQPQHF. The whole variable domain, filled in from reference TRBV28 and TRBJ1-5, reads DVKVTQSSRYLVKRTGEKVFLECVQDMDHENMFWYRQDPGLGLRLIYFSYDVKMKEKGDIPEGYSVSREKKERFSLILESASTNQTSMYLCASSLFGTRDQPQHFGDGTRLSIL.

A few counts support this clone. The V and J genes are TRBV7-2 and TRBJ2-1; 7 bases are shared with TRBD1. The CDR3 is made up of 14 amino acids. Per germline, CDR1 SGHTA and CDR2 FQGNSA. Trimming removed 5 bases from V and 5 bases from J; junction bases left unmatched: 6. CDR3 sequence (DNA): TGTGCCAGCAGCAGATACGGGACAGACAATGAGCAGTTCTTC. The encoded protein is CASSRYGTDNEQFF.

In DNA, the CDR3 is TGTGCCAGCAGCCAAGGCCAATCCAGGGGTAGTGGAAACACCATATATTTT. As protein: CASSQGQSRGSGNTIYF. The chain has TRBV4-2 and TRBJ1-3, with D possibly matching TRBD1 (6 bases). Germline loops: CDR1 LGHNA, CDR2 YNFKEQ. V lost 1 base and J 3 bases, leaving 16 bases between the germline ends. The CDR3 is 17 amino acids.

The rearrangement links TRBV5-4 to TRBJ1-2; no reliable D call. The CDR3 consists of 14 residues. Germline assignment: CDR1 SGHNT and CDR2 YYREEE (reference sequence). Trimming shortened V by 4 bases and J by 4 bases, and 14 bases separated the two germline ends. CDR3 nucleotides: TGTGCCAGCAGCGCAACAGCCTCCGTCTATGGCTACACCTTC. Translating it yields CASSATASVYGYTF.

This chain joins TRBV7-3 and TRBJ2-7; unclear D gene. V lost 2 bases and J 1 base, leaving 6 bases between the germline ends. CDR3 length equals 13 residues. The germline V gene encodes CDR1 SGHTA and CDR2 FQGTGA. The CDR3 is CASSLGRSYEQYF. The CDR3 bases are TGTGCCAGCAGCTTAGGTAGATCCTACGAGCAGTACTTC.

The genes are TRBV5-6 and TRBJ1-2, with TRBD1 as a possible D gene (6 bases). Germline V CDR1 and CDR2: SGHDT, YYEEEE. The V end lost 4 bases, the J end lost 0 bases, and 7 bases lay between the germline ends. CDR3 length: 13 amino acids. In DNA, the CDR3 is TGTGCCAGCAGCAGGACAGCTAACTATGGCTACACCTTC. Translation gives CASSRTANYGYTF.

This rearrangement joins TRBV19 to TRBJ1-2; D perhaps matches TRBD1 (5 bases). This CDR3 contains 18 residues. The germline V and J ends were trimmed by 6 bases and 1 base, with 24 bases remaining between them. Germline lookup yields CDR1 LNHDA and CDR2 SQIVND (reference sequence). CDR3 DNA sequence: TGTGCCAGTAGCCCTAGAGGCTTCCAGGGATTCGATAACTATGGCTACACCTTC. Its protein is CASSPRGFQGFDNYGYTF.

This chain links TRBV5-6 with TRBJ1-2; D is possibly TRBD1 (6 bases). Germline assignment: CDR1 SGHDT and CDR2 YYEEEE. CDR3 length: 16 amino acids. With 4 bases removed from V and 5 bases from J, the gap between germline ends came to 21 bases. The CDR3 protein is CASSLWGGPFVYGYTF. The CDR3 DNA reads as TGTGCCAGCAGCCTATGGGGGGGGCCGTTTGTGTATGGCTACACCTTC.

The chain is built from TRBV5-1 and TRBJ1-1; 10 nucleotides match TRBD1. The V gene's germline CDR1 is SGHRS and CDR2 YFSETQ. The CDR3 has 15 amino acids. V lost 7 bases, J lost 4 bases, and 10 bases stayed unmatched. The CDR3 here is CASARRQGAGTEAFF. CDR3 nucleotide sequence: TGCGCCAGCGCTCGGAGACAGGGGGCAGGCACTGAAGCTTTCTTT.

The rearrangement links TRBV12-5 to TRBJ1-1, with 7 bases fitting TRBD1. The CDR3 is 13 residues long. Germline V CDR1 and CDR2: LGHNT, FRNRAP. With 2 bases clipped from V and 3 bases from J, the junction kept 0 bases outside the gene matches. CDR3 sequence reads: CASGLTGDTEAFF. CDR3 coding DNA: TGTGCTAGTGGTTTGACAGGGGACACTGAAGCTTTCTTT. The whole variable domain, filled in from reference TRBV12-5 and TRBJ1-1, reads DARVTQTPRHKVTEMGQEVTMRCQPILGHNTVFWYRQTMMQGLELLAYFRNRAPLDDSGMPKDRFSAEMPDATLATLKIQPSEPRDSAVYFCASGLTGDTEAFFGQGTRLTVV.

In this sample, this clone turned up a few times. This chain joins TRBV5-4 and TRBJ1-2; TRBD1 agrees at 8 bases. The V and J ends lost 5 bases and 8 bases, in that order; junction bases with no gene match: 14. The CDR3 covers 15 residues. CDR1 and CDR2 from the germline V gene are SGHNT and YYREEE (reference sequence). The CDR3 sequence: CASSSPDRAGKGYTF. The CDR3 DNA reads TGTGCCAGCAGTTCGCCGGACAGGGCTGGAAAAGGCTACACCTTC.

The chain joins TRBV5-1 to TRBJ2-3; TRBD2 aligns across 8 bases. Germline CDR1 SGHRS, CDR2 YFSETQ. After removal of 6 bases from V and 1 base from J, the junction contained 4 bases not matched to a gene. This CDR3 has 14 residues. This CDR3 is CASTQAGGTDTQYF. The CDR3 coding sequence is TGCGCCAGCACCCAAGCGGGGGGCACAGATACGCAGTATTTT.

The gene calls are TRBV24-1 and TRBJ1-2; a weak D match, TRBD1 (6 bases). Germline assignment: CDR1 KGHDR and CDR2 SFDVKD. This CDR3 contains 13 residues. Trimming shortened V by 5 bases and J by 8 bases, and 14 bases separated the two germline ends. CDR3 bases: TGTGCCACCAGTGGCAGGGGTTCCTTCGGCTACACCTTC. This gives the protein CATSGRGSFGYTF.